These T cell receptor beta chains were read from a single sample in a study of T cell responses to AZD1222 COVID-19 vaccine. Sequencing was performed with immunoSEQ multiplex PCR; in TCRdb, only in-frame clones are kept and a portion is missing. The repertoire holds fewer than 90,000 clones, with 87% as singletons. The sample consisted of peripheral blood, taken on day 0 of AZD1222 vaccination. The origin of the receptors is an adult in good health. Both conserved end residues are part of each CDR3. Fields, in order: D gene, V gene, J gene, clone size, CDR3 DNA, CDR3 protein. D genes are given only for firm matches. Clone size appears in some rows only: once, few, many, or a class for an expanded clone.

D gene: TRBD2
V gene: TRBV7-6
J gene: TRBJ2-7
clone size: -
CDR3 DNA: TGTGCCAGCAGCTTTGGTCCCCTAGCGGGAGGCACGTACGAGCAGTACTTC
CDR3 protein: CASSFGPLAGGTYEQYF

D gene: TRBD1
V gene: TRBV6-5
J gene: TRBJ1-6
clone size: -
CDR3 DNA: TGTGCCAGCAGCAGACAGGGATCGAATTCACCCCTCCACTTT
CDR3 protein: CASSRQGSNSPLHF

D gene: -
V gene: TRBV28
J gene: TRBJ1-3
clone size: -
CDR3 DNA: TGTGCCAGCAGTACGGGGCCTGGAAACACCATATATTTT
CDR3 protein: CASSTGPGNTIYF

D gene: TRBD2
V gene: TRBV2
J gene: TRBJ2-3
clone size: -
CDR3 DNA: TGTGCCAGTCCCACCGGGGGGACAGATACGCAGTATTTT
CDR3 protein: CASPTGGTDTQYF

D gene: -
V gene: TRBV19
J gene: TRBJ2-3
clone size: -
CDR3 DNA: TGTGCCAGTAGCGCCCAGCAGTATACGCAGTATTTT
CDR3 protein: CASSAQQYTQYF

D gene: -
V gene: TRBV20-1
J gene: TRBJ2-1
clone size: -
CDR3 DNA: TGCAGTGCTACTGACTCCGGGAGAGGCAACAATGAGCAGTTCTTC
CDR3 protein: CSATDSGRGNNEQFF

D gene: -
V gene: TRBV6-5
J gene: TRBJ2-7
clone size: -
CDR3 DNA: TGTGCCAGCAAAAAATTTGACAGCTCCTACGAGCAGTACTTC
CDR3 protein: CASKKFDSSYEQYF

D gene: -
V gene: TRBV7-2
J gene: TRBJ2-2
clone size: few
CDR3 DNA: TGTGCCAGCAGGTCACGGTACACCGGGGAGCTGTTTTTT
CDR3 protein: CASRSRYTGELFF

D gene: -
V gene: TRBV7-8
J gene: TRBJ2-7
clone size: -
CDR3 DNA: TGTGCCAGCAGCTTAACATCCCTCGAGCAGTACTTC
CDR3 protein: CASSLTSLEQYF

D gene: TRBD1
V gene: TRBV28
J gene: TRBJ2-7
clone size: once
CDR3 DNA: TGTGCCAGCAGGTGGGACAGGGGGCGACGGGAGCAGTACTTC
CDR3 protein: CASRWDRGRREQYF

D gene: -
V gene: TRBV7-2
J gene: TRBJ1-4
clone size: -
CDR3 DNA: TGTGCCAGCAGCTTACTAGGGGTGTGGACGGACGAAAAACTGTTTTTT
CDR3 protein: CASSLLGVWTDEKLFF

D gene: TRBD1
V gene: TRBV29-1
J gene: TRBJ2-1
clone size: -
CDR3 DNA: TGCAGCGCAGGGACAGGGACGGGCAATGAGCAGTTCTTC
CDR3 protein: CSAGTGTGNEQFF

D gene: TRBD2
V gene: TRBV4-2
J gene: TRBJ2-7
clone size: -
CDR3 DNA: TGTGCCAGCAGCCAAGGCGGGACTAGCGGGGGAAAATACGAGCAGTACTTC
CDR3 protein: CASSQGGTSGGKYEQYF

D gene: TRBD2
V gene: TRBV2
J gene: TRBJ2-5
clone size: few
CDR3 DNA: TGTGCCAGCATTAACGGGAGGGGCCAAGAGACCCAGTACTTC
CDR3 protein: CASINGRGQETQYF

D gene: -
V gene: TRBV19
J gene: TRBJ1-2
clone size: -
CDR3 DNA: TGTGCCAGTAATCCGCAGGGGAACTATGGCTACACCTTC
CDR3 protein: CASNPQGNYGYTF

D gene: -
V gene: TRBV19
J gene: TRBJ1-2
clone size: -
CDR3 DNA: TGTGCCAGTAGTATAGGCAGATCGGACGGTGGCTACACCTTC
CDR3 protein: CASSIGRSDGGYTF

D gene: -
V gene: TRBV9
J gene: TRBJ1-2
clone size: -
CDR3 DNA: TGTGCCAGCAGCGTAGCTGTCGGCAGTCGCTCTGGCTACACCTTC
CDR3 protein: CASSVAVGSRSGYTF

D gene: -
V gene: TRBV29-1
J gene: TRBJ1-2
clone size: once
CDR3 DNA: TGCAGCGTTGAGCTAGCCAATCTCTACACCTTC
CDR3 protein: CSVELANLYTF

D gene: TRBD2
V gene: TRBV29-1
J gene: TRBJ2-7
clone size: -
CDR3 DNA: TGCAGCGTGGCGGGAGGGTCCAACGAGCAGTACTTC
CDR3 protein: CSVAGGSNEQYF

D gene: -
V gene: TRBV5-8
J gene: TRBJ2-1
clone size: -
CDR3 DNA: TGTGCCAGCAGCTTGGAACAGGCTTCGTTAGGTGAGCAGTTCTTC
CDR3 protein: CASSLEQASLGEQFF

D gene: TRBD2
V gene: TRBV13
J gene: TRBJ2-1
clone size: -
CDR3 DNA: TGTGCCAGCAGCTTAGAAGGACTAGCGGGAGTGAATGAGCAGTTCTTC
CDR3 protein: CASSLEGLAGVNEQFF

D gene: -
V gene: TRBV20-1
J gene: TRBJ2-7
clone size: -
CDR3 DNA: TGCACGGTAGACAAGTCTTACGAGCAGTACTTC
CDR3 protein: CTVDKSYEQYF

D gene: -
V gene: TRBV7-3
J gene: TRBJ1-1
clone size: -
CDR3 DNA: TGTGCCAGCAGCTCCGACATGAACACTGAAGCTTTCTTT
CDR3 protein: CASSSDMNTEAFF

D gene: -
V gene: TRBV4-3
J gene: TRBJ1-2
clone size: -
CDR3 DNA: TGCGCCAGCAGCCAAGATACCCAGATCTATGGCTACACCTTC
CDR3 protein: CASSQDTQIYGYTF

D gene: -
V gene: TRBV7-7
J gene: TRBJ1-5
clone size: -
CDR3 DNA: TGTGCCAGCAGCTCCTCTGACCGAACCCACCAGCAGCCCCAGCATTTT
CDR3 protein: CASSSSDRTHQQPQHF

D gene: -
V gene: TRBV6-1
J gene: TRBJ1-1
clone size: -
CDR3 DNA: TGTGCCAGCAGTGAAAATGTAGGGCAGGGAGCTTTCTTT
CDR3 protein: CASSENVGQGAFF

D gene: -
V gene: TRBV28
J gene: TRBJ1-6
clone size: once
CDR3 DNA: TGTGCCAGCAGGACGACAGGAGATAATTCACCCCTCCACTTT
CDR3 protein: CASRTTGDNSPLHF

D gene: -
V gene: TRBV10-3
J gene: TRBJ1-3
clone size: -
CDR3 DNA: TGTGCCATCAGTGAGCCGGCCTCTGGAAACACCATATATTTT
CDR3 protein: CAISEPASGNTIYF

D gene: TRBD2
V gene: TRBV5-8
J gene: TRBJ2-1
clone size: -
CDR3 DNA: TGTGCCAGCAGCTCTGGACTAGCGACTCACAATGAGCAGTTCTTC
CDR3 protein: CASSSGLATHNEQFF

D gene: -
V gene: TRBV4-3
J gene: TRBJ1-1
clone size: -
CDR3 DNA: TGCGCCAGCAGACGGGGGAACCTTATGAACACTGAAGCTTTCTTT
CDR3 protein: CASRRGNLMNTEAFF

D gene: TRBD1
V gene: TRBV2
J gene: TRBJ1-2
clone size: -
CDR3 DNA: TGTGCCAGCAGTGGGGGACAGGGGGCCTATGGCTACACCTTC
CDR3 protein: CASSGGQGAYGYTF

D gene: TRBD2
V gene: TRBV6-5
J gene: TRBJ2-7
clone size: -
CDR3 DNA: TGTGCCAGCAGTTCCGGGACTAGAGGCGAGCAGTACTTC
CDR3 protein: CASSSGTRGEQYF

D gene: -
V gene: TRBV7-9
J gene: TRBJ1-1
clone size: -
CDR3 DNA: TGTGCCAGCAGCTTAGCAGACGGAACTGAAGCTTTCTTT
CDR3 protein: CASSLADGTEAFF

D gene: -
V gene: TRBV5-5
J gene: TRBJ1-1
clone size: few
CDR3 DNA: TGTGCCAGCAGCTTGGATTATGTAAACACTGAAGCTTTCTTT
CDR3 protein: CASSLDYVNTEAFF

D gene: -
V gene: TRBV21-1
J gene: TRBJ2-7
clone size: -
CDR3 DNA: TGTGCCAGCAGCAAATTAGGACAGGGAATTATCGAGCAGTACTTC
CDR3 protein: CASSKLGQGIIEQYF

D gene: -
V gene: TRBV5-1
J gene: TRBJ1-1
clone size: once
CDR3 DNA: TGCGCCAGCAGCAAATCTCCCATGGGGGGGGTTGGTATGAACACTGAAGCTTTCTTT
CDR3 protein: CASSKSPMGGVGMNTEAFF

D gene: -
V gene: TRBV7-6
J gene: TRBJ1-1
clone size: -
CDR3 DNA: TGTGCCAGCAGCTTAACAGCAGGACACTCCGATGAAGCTTTCTTT
CDR3 protein: CASSLTAGHSDEAFF

D gene: -
V gene: TRBV11-2
J gene: TRBJ2-3
clone size: -
CDR3 DNA: TGTGCCAGCAGCCTCCGACGAGCAATCGACACAGATACGCAGTATTTT
CDR3 protein: CASSLRRAIDTDTQYF

D gene: TRBD1
V gene: TRBV5-5
J gene: TRBJ1-5
clone size: -
CDR3 DNA: TGTGCCAGCAGCTCGTATACAGGGGGCTATAGCAATCAGCCCCAGCATTTT
CDR3 protein: CASSSYTGGYSNQPQHF

D gene: -
V gene: TRBV18
J gene: TRBJ1-1
clone size: -
CDR3 DNA: TGTGCCAGCTCACCCAGGGAGTTGGGAGGGTCTGAAGCTTTCTTT
CDR3 protein: CASSPRELGGSEAFF

D gene: -
V gene: TRBV6-1
J gene: TRBJ1-4
clone size: -
CDR3 DNA: TGTGCCAGCAGTATTGGACTTTCTAATGAAAAACTGTTTTTT
CDR3 protein: CASSIGLSNEKLFF

D gene: TRBD1
V gene: TRBV5-4
J gene: TRBJ2-7
clone size: -
CDR3 DNA: TGTGCCAGCAGCTCCGGGACAGCATCTTGGGAGCAGTACTTC
CDR3 protein: CASSSGTASWEQYF

D gene: -
V gene: TRBV10-1
J gene: TRBJ2-2
clone size: -
CDR3 DNA: TGCGCCAGCAGTGAGTCCAGAGCGAACACCGGGGAGCTGTTTTTT
CDR3 protein: CASSESRANTGELFF

D gene: -
V gene: TRBV7-8
J gene: TRBJ1-1
clone size: once
CDR3 DNA: TGTGCCAGCAGCCCCGAGGGGAGTGAAGCTTTCTTT
CDR3 protein: CASSPEGSEAFF

D gene: TRBD1
V gene: TRBV29-1
J gene: TRBJ2-1
clone size: -
CDR3 DNA: TGCAGCGTTGGACAGGGATGGACCTACAATGAGCAGTTCTTC
CDR3 protein: CSVGQGWTYNEQFF

D gene: -
V gene: TRBV20-1
J gene: TRBJ1-4
clone size: -
CDR3 DNA: TGCAGTGCTAGAGAATTGGAAAAACTGTTTTTT
CDR3 protein: CSARELEKLFF

D gene: -
V gene: TRBV3-1/TRBV3-2
J gene: TRBJ1-6
clone size: -
CDR3 DNA: TGTGCCAGCAGCGGAGACAGTGAATCACCCCTCCACTTT
CDR3 protein: CASSGDSESPLHF

D gene: -
V gene: TRBV10-1
J gene: TRBJ1-5
clone size: -
CDR3 DNA: TGCGCCAGCAGCCCTAATCAGCCCCAGCATTTT
CDR3 protein: CASSPNQPQHF